The source of this TCR beta chain is a study of T cells after yellow fever vaccination. TCRdb re-called the 5' RACE reads with MiXCR, one entry per CDR3 protein. Among about 260,000 distinct CDR3 sequences listed, approximately 5.2% were seen once. The CDR3 is made up of 14 amino acids. Germline CDR1 is SGHRS and CDR2 is YFSETQ. V shed 4 bases and J shed 5 bases, with 15 bases lying between them. This clonotype has at least ten counts. This sequence joins TRBV5-1 and TRBJ1-2; D is possibly TRBD1 (6 bases). The material sequenced was CD4+ T cells sorted from PBMCs, taken on the day of the yellow fever booster vaccination. This clonotype was obtained from a man aged 18 to 30 who received the YFV17D yellow fever vaccine. DNA for the CDR3: TGCGCCAGCAGCGATTCAGGGGTAGGGTATGGCTACACCTTC. Encoded protein: CASSDSGVGYGYTF.